This T cell receptor (beta chain) stems from a study of T cells in tuberculosis (dated by TCRdb to the late 2010s). For the wider study: In the study, CD1B tetramers and high-throughput TCR immunosequencing were combined to characterize T cells specific for the mycobacterial lipid antigen glucose monomycolate (GMM). A South African clinical cohort compared IGRA-negative adolescents, IGRA-positive adolescents with latent tuberculosis and adults with active tuberculosis, ten per group.

TCR libraries were generated with the immunoSEQ multiplex PCR assay, using TCR-beta and/or TCR-alpha/delta assays for each sample. The Illumina high-throughput platform was used to sequence the amplified TCR libraries. Per the original workflow: Clustering and dimensionality reduction relied on pairwise TCRdist distances among GMM-specific receptors from T cells that were either sorted ex vivo or expanded in vitro. Each clinical repertoire was assigned a mean NN-distance score, defined as the average TCRdist to the nearest 10% of tetramer-positive reference sequences. GEM TCR motif frequency was computed as the fraction of unique TCRs matching known GEM sequences by V/J usage and CDR3 length. Linear discriminant analysis with leave-one-out cross-validation, implemented in scikit-learn, was used to classify active tuberculosis. Here the immuneACCESS table is served through TCRdb, limited to in-frame sequences with V and J called. Missing clones are a known gap in these copies; in checked studies unresolved V genes cover under half, and the rest lacks a known reason. The DNA was the basis for D and trimming; V, J and clone size are from that table. This sample lists about 30,000 clones; roughly 90% were detected once. The ten largest clonotypes hold 5.5% to 7.5% of the sample.

The full study reports these points: Smaller NN-distances were partly driven by shorter CDR3-alpha lengths in active tuberculosis patients, and statistical significance was not reached for the TCR-beta difference. Using GEM motif frequencies, a classifier achieved 70% accuracy, whereas a classifier built on the diverse GMM-specific repertoire got to 87% accuracy (AUROC around 0.9). Clinical samples were selected based on the availability of cryopreserved specimens, with adults included as active tuberculosis cases and adolescents included as controls. Compared with IGRA-negative controls, TCR-alpha repertoires from active tuberculosis had smaller mean NN-distances to GMM-specific TCRs, which suggests clonal expansion of these TCRs.

At study entry, adolescents were screened for latent tuberculosis infection using a tuberculin skin test and the QuantiFERON-TB GOLD In-Tube IGRA. Unsorted cryopreserved PBMC were immunosequenced, covering on average approximately 90,000 T cells per clinical donor. Eleven high schools in the Worcester region of the Western Cape, South Africa, served as enrollment sites for adolescents aged 12 to 18 years. Roughly 10 M. tuberculosis-infected and around 10 uninfected adolescents were selected with matching for age and sex. Adolescent PBMC were isolated from freshly drawn heparinized blood by density centrifugation and cryopreserved. V has 1 base trimmed and J has 8 bases trimmed; junction bases matching no gene number 7. The CDR1 and CDR2 encoded by the germline V gene are MGHDK and SYGVNS. The CDR3 starts with the cysteine, ends with the phenylalanine, and has 15 residues. The DNA shown is the 45-base CDR3, in frame from base 1.

Comment on this clone: This clone's antigen is unknown. Base-call qualities are not available, and no considerably larger clone is one nucleotide away.

This chain joins TRBV25-1 to TRBJ1-4; TRBD1 fits 7 bases in the junction. The receptor was isolated from a donor between 10 and 35 years old with latent tuberculosis or without tuberculosis infection. The sequenced material came from PBMCs. The sequence in DNA is TGTGCCAGCAGTGAATCGGGACAGACAATGGAAAAACTGTTTTTT. Translated, it reads CASSESGQTMEKLFF.